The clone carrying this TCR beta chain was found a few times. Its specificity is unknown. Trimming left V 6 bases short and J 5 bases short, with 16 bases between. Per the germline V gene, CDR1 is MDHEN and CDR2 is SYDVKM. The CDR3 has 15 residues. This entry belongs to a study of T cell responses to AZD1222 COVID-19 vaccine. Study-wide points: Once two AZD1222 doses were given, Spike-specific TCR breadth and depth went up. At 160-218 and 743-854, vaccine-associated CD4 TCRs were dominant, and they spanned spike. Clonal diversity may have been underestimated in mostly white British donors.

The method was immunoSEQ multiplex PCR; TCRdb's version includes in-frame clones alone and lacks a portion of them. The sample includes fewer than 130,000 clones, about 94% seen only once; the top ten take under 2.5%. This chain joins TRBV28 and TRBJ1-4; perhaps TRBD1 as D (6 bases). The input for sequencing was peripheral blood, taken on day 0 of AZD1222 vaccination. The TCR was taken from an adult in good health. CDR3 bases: TGTGCCAGCAGCGGCCCCAACAGGGTAAATGAAAAACTGTTTTTT. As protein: CASSGPNRVNEKLFF.